This T cell receptor beta chain was recorded in a study of cytomegalovirus exposure and HLA in healthy donors. Study-level findings and limits: In presence/absence analyses, roughly uniform sequencing depth across donors was assumed. An analysis done earlier found most TCR beta V segments productive about 90% or about 30% of the time. Donors belonging to an Asian-associated ancestry cluster reportedly showed fewer N-insertions in productive TCRs than the roughly 680-donor mean, according to what a later analysis found.

The PCR made use of 60 Vbeta and 13 Jbeta primers. Only in-frame clones appear in the TCRdb table, and some are missing; sequencing was by immunoSEQ multiplex PCR. The sample has about 140,000 clones, roughly four fifths seen once. CDR1 and CDR2 (germline): SGHRS, YFSETQ. This CDR3 is built from 14 residues. Trimming removed 4 bases from V and 5 bases from J, with 13 bases in between. A remark on this clone: Its antigen remains unidentified.

This rearrangement joins TRBV5-1 to TRBJ1-5, with D possibly TRBD1 on 5 matching bases. The receptor was derived from a man aged 30-40 years in good health and CMV-seronegative. The source material was PBMCs. As DNA, the CDR3 is TGCGCCAGCAGCCCCGGGGGGAGCGATCAGCCCCAGCATTTT. It yields the protein CASSPGGSDQPQHF.